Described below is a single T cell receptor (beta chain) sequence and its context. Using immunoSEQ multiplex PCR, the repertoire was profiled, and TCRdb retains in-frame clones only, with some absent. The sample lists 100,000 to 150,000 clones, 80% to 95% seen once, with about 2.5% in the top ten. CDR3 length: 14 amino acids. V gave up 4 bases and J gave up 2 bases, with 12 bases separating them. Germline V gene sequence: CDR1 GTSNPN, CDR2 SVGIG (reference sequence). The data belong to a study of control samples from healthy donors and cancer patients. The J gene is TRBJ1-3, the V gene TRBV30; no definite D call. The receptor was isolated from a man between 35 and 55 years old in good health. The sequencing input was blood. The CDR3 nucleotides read TGTGCCTGGATTTCAGGCTACCCTGGAAACACCATATATTTT. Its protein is CAWISGYPGNTIYF.